The source of this T cell receptor beta chain is a study of T cells after yellow fever vaccination. Study-wide findings and caveats: Boosting was followed by the reappearance of most primary-vaccination clones (just under 98% CD4, about 88% CD8). Weaker in magnitude, the secondary response showed a faster peak on day 5 versus 15.

V was clipped by 7 bases and J by 0 bases; unmatched bases: 6. CDR3 length equals 15 residues. Germline V CDR1 and CDR2: SGHNT, YYREEE (reference sequence). This clonotype was detected only a few times. Its antigen is not known. TCRdb recomputed calls from the 5' RACE reads with MiXCR, one row per CDR3 protein. This sample has a few hundred thousand distinct CDR3 sequences; 8.5% to 10% occur once, and the top ten carry over 3%. The sequence was collected from a man between 18 and 35 years old who received the YFV17D yellow fever vaccine. The sample here was CD4+ T cells sorted from PBMCs, taken 5 days after the yellow fever booster vaccination. The chain employs TRBV5-4 and TRBJ2-5; 10 bases agree with TRBD1. DNA for the CDR3: TGTGCCAGCCGACCCGGGACAGGGGACCAAGAGACCCAGTACTTC. Amino acid sequence: CASRPGTGDQETQYF.